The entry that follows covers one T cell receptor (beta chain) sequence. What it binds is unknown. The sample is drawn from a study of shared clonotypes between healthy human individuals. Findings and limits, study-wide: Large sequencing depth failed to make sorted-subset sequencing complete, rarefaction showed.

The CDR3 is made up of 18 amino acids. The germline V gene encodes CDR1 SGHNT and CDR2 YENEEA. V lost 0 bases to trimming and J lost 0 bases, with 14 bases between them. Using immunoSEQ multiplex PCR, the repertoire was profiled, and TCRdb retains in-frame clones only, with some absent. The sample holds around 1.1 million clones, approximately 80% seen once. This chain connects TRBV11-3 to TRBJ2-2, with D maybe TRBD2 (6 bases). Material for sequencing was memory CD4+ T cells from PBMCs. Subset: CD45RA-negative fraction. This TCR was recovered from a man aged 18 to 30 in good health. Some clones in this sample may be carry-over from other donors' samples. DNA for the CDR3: TGTGCCAGCAGCTTAGATTTCAGGCGGGGTCCGAACACCGGGGAGCTGTTTTTT. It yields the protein CASSLDFRRGPNTGELFF.